This T cell receptor beta chain was identified in a study of cytomegalovirus exposure and HLA in healthy donors. The PCR employed 60 Vbeta primers together with 13 Jbeta primers. This table comes from immunoSEQ multiplex PCR, and its TCRdb copy is limited to in-frame clones, with some not included. The ten most abundant clones cover 0.8% to 1% of a sample with 110,000 to 150,000 clones. The CDR3 sequence is 15 residues long. V gave up 8 bases and J gave up 1 base, with 17 bases separating them. Per the germline V gene, CDR1 is MNHEY and CDR2 is SMNVEV (reference sequence). Regarding this clone: Antigen unknown.

Overall study findings and caveats: Sequencing artifact likely explains a cluster of highly shared sequence variants. HLA allele associations emerged for some 16,000 TCR beta sequences in a later analysis, at 0.05 false discovery rate.

Source material: PBMCs. The chain joins TRBV27 to TRBJ1-1; D might be TRBD1 (5 bases). The sequence derives from a male donor in good health and CMV-seronegative. The CDR3 DNA reads TGTGCCAGCGCCCCCGGGCAGGGATGGAACACTGAAGCTTTCTTT. Encoded protein: CASAPGQGWNTEAFF.